This T cell receptor (beta chain) originates from a study of blood T cell repertoires in COVID-19. The CDR3 is 15 amino acids. Germline-derived CDR1 and CDR2 are SQVTM and ANQGSEA. Per the study methods: Nucleated cell number was recorded as an estimate derived from reference gene primer amplification. Clones were read by immunoSEQ multiplex PCR, and TCRdb kept only the in-frame ones, dropping some. V, J and clone size reflect that table, while D and trimming were determined from the DNA. The table shows roughly 120,000 clones, with around 80% occurring only once. Comments on this clone: The junction shows a germline mismatch at one end, possibly a read error.

The chain recombines TRBV29-1 with TRBJ2-3; D may be TRBD2 (7 bases). Sequenced material: peripheral blood. The sequence was collected from a human donor in a cohort sampled during active or convalescent COVID-19. This CDR3 reads CSFEVARGGRDTQYF. The CDR3 region has the DNA TGCAGCTTTGAAGTGGCCAGGGGCGGGAGAGATACGCAGTATTTT.